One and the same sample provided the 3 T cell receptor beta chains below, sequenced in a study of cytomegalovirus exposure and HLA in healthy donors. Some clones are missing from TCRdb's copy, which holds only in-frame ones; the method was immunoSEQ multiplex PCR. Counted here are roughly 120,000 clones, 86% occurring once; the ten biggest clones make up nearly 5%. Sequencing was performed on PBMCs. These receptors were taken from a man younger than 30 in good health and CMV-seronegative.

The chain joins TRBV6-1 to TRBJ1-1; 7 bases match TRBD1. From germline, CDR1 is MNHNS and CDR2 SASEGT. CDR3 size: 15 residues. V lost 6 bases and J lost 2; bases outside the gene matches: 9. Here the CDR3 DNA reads TGTGCCAGCAGAAAACCGACAGGGCTTAACACTGAAGCTTTCTTT. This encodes CASRKPTGLNTEAFF.

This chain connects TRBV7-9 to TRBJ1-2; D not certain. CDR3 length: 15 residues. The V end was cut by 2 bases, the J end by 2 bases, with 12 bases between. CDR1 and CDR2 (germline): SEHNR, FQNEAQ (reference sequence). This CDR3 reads CASSLTAEVNYGYTF. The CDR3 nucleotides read TGTGCCAGCAGCTTAACTGCCGAAGTGAACTATGGCTACACCTTC.

CDR3 region: CASSVAENTEAFF. CDR3 coding DNA: TGTGCCAGCAGTGTGGCGGAGAACACTGAAGCTTTCTTT. The rearrangement uses TRBV2 and TRBJ1-1; D unresolved. This CDR3 is 13 amino acids long. The germline gives CDR1 SNHLY, CDR2 FYNNEI. V dropped 4 bases and J dropped 1 base, with 7 bases sitting between them.